A single sample gave rise to the 23 T cell receptor beta chains below, sequenced in a study of blood T cells in healthy people across ages. The authors ran a second PCR of about 6 to 11 cycles using a sample-barcoded 5' primer and a J-beta primer mix. TCRdb re-derived calls from the 5' RACE reads in MiXCR, one entry per CDR3 protein. The data show around 500,000 distinct CDR3 sequences, with under 55% seen just once and around 23% held by the top ten. Sequencing was carried out using blood. All receptors come from a man older than 75 in good health.

The chain employs TRBV20-1 and TRBJ1-5, with TRBD1 matching 7 bases. The V gene's germline CDR1 is DFQATT and CDR2 SNEGSKA (reference sequence). With V trimmed by 5 bases and J by 3 bases, 10 bases remained unmatched. CDR3 length equals 15 residues. The chain's CDR3 is CSACAPGTVNQPQHF. CDR3 coding DNA: TGCAGTGCTTGTGCCCCTGGGACAGTCAATCAGCCCCAGCATTTT.

V gene TRBV5-1 combines with J gene TRBJ1-6, with D perhaps TRBD1 (5 bases). The germline V gene has CDR1 SGHRS and CDR2 YFSETQ. This CDR3 has 16 residues. The V gene lost 4 bases and the J gene lost 0 bases, with 11 bases spanning the gap. CDR3 sequence: CASSNSGSSYNSPLHF. CDR3 bases: TGCGCCAGCAGCAATTCAGGGAGCTCCTATAATTCACCCCTCCACTTT. The variable domain in full, completed from reference TRBV5-1 and TRBJ1-6, reads KAGVTQTPRYLIKTRGQQVTLSCSPISGHRSVSWYQQTPGQGLQFLFEYFSETQRNKGNFPGRFSGRQFSNSRSEMNVSTLELGDSALYLCASSNSGSSYNSPLHFGNGTRLTVT.

This clonotype was observed many times. The V and J genes are TRBV10-2 and TRBJ2-3; no definite D call. The CDR3 length is 15 residues. The germline V gene encodes CDR1 WSHSY and CDR2 SAAADI. V lost 3 bases, J lost 1 base, and 11 bases lay in between. The CDR3 sequence: CASSETARGTDTQYF. In nucleotides, the CDR3 is TGCGCCAGCAGTGAAACCGCCCGGGGCACAGATACGCAGTATTTT.

The rearrangement joins TRBV12-3 or TRBV12-4 to TRBJ2-7; 7 positions match TRBD2. The length of the CDR3 is 15 residues. Trimming removed 2 bases from V and 3 bases from J; junction bases left unmatched: 7. The CDR3 sequence is CASSLLTGGGYEQYF. The CDR3 nucleotides read TGTGCCAGCAGTTTACTAACGGGAGGCGGCTACGAGCAGTACTTC.

The J gene is TRBJ2-1, the V gene TRBV6-5, with 10 bases aligning to TRBD2. V shed 6 bases, J shed 8 bases, and the junction held 4 bases outside the gene matches. CDR1 is MNHEY and CDR2 is SVGAGI in the germline V gene. There are 13 residues in the CDR3. The CDR3: CASRLGTSDEQFF. The CDR3 coding sequence is TGTGCCAGCAGGTTAGGGACTAGCGATGAGCAGTTCTTC.

The chain uses TRBV4-3 and TRBJ2-3; D remains ambiguous. V gave up 4 bases and J gave up 3 bases, with 11 bases separating them. In germline, CDR1 is LGHNA, CDR2 YSLEER. This CDR3 region has 14 residues. CDR3 bases: TGCGCCAGCAGCCGGCGGACGGGTACAGATACGCAGTATTTT. It specifies CASSRRTGTDTQYF.

In this sample, this clonotype turned up a few times. V gene TRBV29-1 combines with J gene TRBJ2-3; 7 nucleotides agree with TRBD2. The germline V gene encodes CDR1 SQVTM and CDR2 ANQGSEA. The CDR3 is made up of 16 amino acids. J was trimmed by 0 bases and V by 6 bases; bases with no gene match: 12. CDR3 sequence reads: CSVRTSRVSSTDTQYF. CDR3 in DNA: TGCAGCGTACGGACTAGTAGAGTCTCTAGCACAGATACGCAGTATTTT.

This clonotype has ten or more counts. The gene calls are TRBV6-6 and TRBJ2-5; 10 positions match TRBD1. The junction had 6 bases not matched to a gene; V was cut back by 10 bases and J by 7 bases. The germline gives CDR1 MNHNY, CDR2 SVGAGI (reference sequence). The CDR3 is 12 residues long. CDR3 protein: CATGDRGGTQYF. CDR3 DNA sequence: TGTGCCACCGGGGACAGGGGCGGGACCCAGTACTTC.

This clonotype has just one count. The chain carries TRBV25-1 and TRBJ2-3, with D tentatively TRBD2 (5 bases). This CDR3 contains 14 residues. The germline gives CDR1 MGHDK, CDR2 SYGVNS. With 4 bases removed from V and 4 bases from J, the gap between germline ends came to 12 bases. DNA of the CDR3: TGTGCCAGCAGTGGAGGGCTGCGGGCAGATACGCAGTATTTT. Its protein is CASSGGLRADTQYF.

About this clonotype: The junction departs from germline at one end; a sequencing error may be responsible. This rearrangement joins TRBV12-3 or TRBV12-4 to TRBJ2-5, with D hard to call. This CDR3 contains 15 residues. CDR3 nucleotide sequence: TGTGCCAGCAGTTCAGAAAGTATGGGCCAAGAGGCCCAGTACTTC. The encoded protein is CASSSESMGQEAQYF.

This sequence joins TRBV7-2 and TRBJ2-4, with 7 bases that match TRBD2. The DNA end favors TRBJ2-5, so the J call may be wrong. Germline V gene data show CDR1 as SGHTA and CDR2 as FQGNSA. The CDR3 covers 16 residues. CDR3: CASSLTTGTIQETQYF. CDR3 DNA: TGTGCCAGCAGCTTAACAACCGGGACTATTCAAGAGACCCAGTACTTC.

The genes are TRBV7-3 and TRBJ2-1, with 13 bases fitting TRBD2. V lost 5 bases and J lost 0; bases outside the gene matches: 10. The CDR3 consists of 19 residues. Germline assignment: CDR1 SGHTA and CDR2 FQGTGA. The CDR3 DNA reads TGTGCCAGCAGCGTCAGGACTAGCGGGAGTATTAACTCCTACAATGAGCAGTTCTTC. Its protein product is CASSVRTSGSINSYNEQFF.

The rearrangement uses TRBV7-9 and TRBJ2-5; D perhaps matches TRBD2 (5 bases). This CDR3 contains 14 residues. V lost 2 bases and J 11 bases, leaving 18 bases between the germline ends. In germline, CDR1 is SEHNR, CDR2 FQNEAQ (reference sequence). This CDR3 is CASSLPRSGNEQYF. For the CDR3, the DNA is TGTGCCAGCAGCTTACCCCGCAGCGGCAATGAGCAGTACTTC.

The chain joins TRBV4-2 to TRBJ2-1, with D uncertain. This CDR3 region has 16 residues. The V and J ends lost 1 base and 2 bases respectively, with 12 bases between them. Per the germline V gene, CDR1 is LGHNA and CDR2 is YNFKEQ. CDR3 nucleotides: TGTGCCAGCAGCCAAGCCGGCCAGCTCGCCTACAATGAGCAGTTCTTC. The encoded protein is CASSQAGQLAYNEQFF.

The chain is built from TRBV14 and TRBJ1-2, with TRBD1 matching 7 bases. Germline CDR1 and CDR2: SGHDN and FVKESK. Trimming removed 5 bases from V and 6 bases from J; junction bases left unmatched: 12. This CDR3 has 15 residues. The chain's CDR3 is CASSIPGQLMDGYTF. The CDR3 DNA reads TGTGCCAGCAGCATTCCGGGACAGTTAATGGATGGCTACACCTTC. Together with reference TRBV14 and TRBJ1-2, the CDR3 gives the full variable domain: EAGVTQFPSHSVIEKGQTVTLRCDPISGHDNLYWYRRVMGKEIKFLLHFVKESKQDESGMPNNRFLAERTGGTYSTLKVQPAELEDSGVYFCASSIPGQLMDGYTFGSGTRLTVV.

This clonotype came up a few times. The CDR3: CASSLGRTNNEQFF. CDR3 nucleotides: TGTGCCAGCAGCTTGGGGCGGACCAACAATGAGCAGTTCTTC. The gene calls are TRBV5-6 and TRBJ2-1; D is ambiguous. Germline V gene lookup returns CDR1 SGHDT and CDR2 YYEEEE. CDR3 length: 14 residues. Trimming cost V 0 bases and J 5 bases, with 9 bases left between them.

The CDR3 spells CASSMDRGSYNEQFF. The CDR3 nucleotides are TGTGCCAGCAGCATGGACAGGGGGTCCTACAATGAGCAGTTCTTC. The rearrangement uses TRBV7-2 and TRBJ2-1; 10 bases match TRBD1. With V trimmed by 5 bases and J by 1 base, 2 bases remained unmatched. From germline, CDR1 is SGHTA and CDR2 FQGNSA. This CDR3 is 15 amino acids long.

J is TRBJ2-1 and V is TRBV7-3; 11 bases are a match to TRBD2. CDR3 length equals 17 residues. J gave up 7 bases and V 6 bases, and 14 bases lay outside the gene matches. The germline CDR1 and CDR2 sequences are SGHTA and FQGTGA. The CDR3 is CASSKTPTSGASNEQFF. The CDR3 DNA sequence: TGTGCCAGCAGTAAAACGCCGACTAGCGGGGCCTCGAATGAGCAGTTCTTC.

This clonotype was recorded a few times. V gene TRBV7-2 combines with J gene TRBJ2-4; D uncertain. This CDR3 has 18 residues. The germline gives CDR1 SGHTA, CDR2 FQGNSA. V was trimmed by 2 bases and J by 1 base, leaving 18 bases between them. The DNA of the CDR3 is TGTGCCAGCAGCTTAACGGTAGTAACGGCGTTGGCCAAAAACATTCAGTACTTC. This encodes CASSLTVVTALAKNIQYF.

This chain links TRBV4-3 with TRBJ2-3, with a weak D call TRBD2 (5 bases). V was trimmed by 2 bases and J by 6 bases, leaving 9 bases between them. The CDR3 contains 13 residues. Germline CDR1 LGHNA, CDR2 YSLEER. The CDR3, as DNA: TGCGCCAGCAGCCAATCTAGCTCGGATACGCAGTATTTT. This gives the protein CASSQSSSDTQYF.

The chain recombines TRBV11-2 with TRBJ2-3; 10 bases align to TRBD1. The CDR3 extends over 14 amino acids. V was clipped by 8 bases and J by 6 bases; unmatched bases: 8. Germline V gene sequence: CDR1 SGHAT, CDR2 FQNNGV. Here the CDR3 reads CASRPGQGMDTQYF. CDR3 DNA sequence: TGTGCCAGCCGCCCGGGACAGGGGATGGATACGCAGTATTTT.

This clonotype was counted between two and nine times. This chain uses TRBV9 with TRBJ2-1; 8 positions agree with TRBD2. V shed 2 bases and J 9 bases; nucleotides not matched to a gene: 7. This CDR3 contains 14 residues. Germline V lookup: CDR1 SGDLS, CDR2 YYNGEE. This chain's CDR3 is CASSVRGGDGEQFF. In DNA, the CDR3 is TGTGCCAGCAGCGTCCGGGGGGGAGATGGTGAGCAGTTCTTC.

A single count supports this clonotype. This chain's CDR3 is CASSQGQGALRDSPLHF. CDR3 nucleotide sequence: TGTGCCAGCAGCCAAGGACAGGGGGCGCTTAGGGATTCACCCCTCCACTTT. The chain couples TRBV28 to TRBJ1-6; TRBD1 agrees at 11 bases. The CDR3 length is 17 residues. The V segment lost 6 bases and the J segment 8 bases; nucleotides outside the gene matches: 12. The germline V gene has CDR1 MDHEN and CDR2 SYDVKM.